The next 24 T cell receptor beta chains were all read from a single sample in a study of shared clonotypes between healthy human individuals. Assay: immunoSEQ multiplex PCR; the TCRdb copy retains only in-frame clones and omits some. The repertoire holds about 2.3 million clones, with about 92% as singletons. Input material: naive CD4+ T cells from PBMCs. Subset denoted: CD45RA+ positively selected. The receptors shown here come from a man aged 18 to 29 in good health. Some clones in this sample may be carry-over from other donors' samples.

The V and J genes are TRBV7-2 and TRBJ1-3, with D tentatively TRBD1 (6 bases). There are 14 residues in the CDR3. Germline V lookup: CDR1 SGHTA, CDR2 FQGNSA. V lost 2 bases to trimming and J lost 6 bases, with 11 bases between them. This CDR3 is CASSLRVGQNTIYF. In DNA form, the CDR3 reads TGTGCCAGCAGCTTAAGGGTGGGACAAAACACCATATATTTT.

The gene calls are TRBV5-1 and TRBJ2-1; TRBD1 matches 9 bases. CDR3 size: 16 residues. J lost 3 bases, V lost 0 bases, and 4 bases had no gene match. Germline V gene data show CDR1 as SGHRS and CDR2 as YFSETQ. In DNA, the CDR3 is TGCGCCAGCAGCTTGGTACCGGGACAGGGCTACAATGAGCAGTTCTTC. It specifies CASSLVPGQGYNEQFF.

The CDR3 is CASSGVLGGANVLTF. As DNA, the CDR3 is TGCGCCAGCAGCGGGGTACTGGGAGGGGCCAACGTCCTGACTTTC. The chain couples TRBV5-1 to TRBJ2-6; D is unresolved. The V gene lost 4 bases and the J gene lost 4 bases, with 12 bases spanning the gap. The CDR3 spans 15 residues. Germline-derived CDR1 and CDR2 are SGHRS and YFSETQ.

The chain employs TRBV29-1 and TRBJ1-1, with TRBD1 matching 8 bases. Trimming at V came to 8 bases and at J to 1 base, leaving 6 bases not matched to a gene. The length of the CDR3 is 13 residues. Germline CDR1 SQVTM, CDR2 ANQGSEA. The CDR3 bases are TGCAGCTACTCCGGGACAGGGAACACTGAAGCTTTCTTT. As protein: CSYSGTGNTEAFF.

The rearrangement uses TRBV11-3 and TRBJ1-5; 8 positions agree with TRBD1. The trim removed 2 bases at V and 1 base at J, leaving 4 bases unmatched. This CDR3 has 16 residues. From germline, CDR1 is SGHNT and CDR2 YENEEA. The CDR3 sequence: CASSLKNRGSNQPQHF. The CDR3 DNA reads TGTGCCAGCAGCTTAAAAAACAGGGGGAGCAATCAGCCCCAGCATTTT.

A single count supports this clone. The sample contains more than one DNA sequence encoding this CDR3. The CDR3 protein is CASSPSGRVYEQYF. As DNA, the CDR3 is TGTGCCAGCAGCCCGAGCGGGAGGGTGTACGAGCAGTACTTC. The rearrangement links TRBV9 to TRBJ2-7; 10 nucleotides line up with TRBD2. With 4 bases clipped from V and 4 bases from J, the junction kept 5 bases outside the gene matches. This CDR3 spans 14 amino acids. The germline CDR1 and CDR2 sequences are SGDLS and YYNGEE.

This chain joins TRBV11-2 and TRBJ2-2; tentative D call: TRBD2 (7 bases). This CDR3 comprises 14 residues. The V end lost 5 bases, the J end lost 7 bases, and 14 bases lay between the germline ends. Germline V lookup: CDR1 SGHAT, CDR2 FQNNGV. The CDR3 loop is CASSHGGQGGELFF. The CDR3 DNA sequence: TGTGCCAGCAGCCACGGGGGGCAGGGCGGGGAGCTGTTTTTT. Filled out from reference TRBV11-2 and TRBJ2-2, the complete variable domain reads EAGVAQSPRYKIIEKRQSVAFWCNPISGHATLYWYQQILGQGPKLLIQFQNNGVVDDSQLPKDRFSAERLKGVDSTLKIQPAKLEDSAVYLCASSHGGQGGELFFGEGSRLTVL.

The chain carries TRBV5-4 and TRBJ1-1; 9 positions match TRBD1. The CDR3 sequence is 14 residues long. Germline CDR1 and CDR2: SGHNT and YYREEE (reference sequence). After removal of 5 bases from V and 4 bases from J, the junction contained 6 bases not matched to a gene. The CDR3 is CASRYPGQGTEAFF. The DNA for the CDR3 is TGTGCCAGCAGATATCCGGGACAGGGCACTGAAGCTTTCTTT.

On this clone: The same CDR3 is also encoded by other DNA sequences in this sample. The chain recombines TRBV5-1 with TRBJ1-1; 9 nucleotides align to TRBD1. Trimming cost V 0 bases and J 4 bases; bases outside gene matches: 4. The CDR3 is 15 residues long. Germline V gene data show CDR1 as SGHRS and CDR2 as YFSETQ. As DNA, the CDR3 is TGCGCCAGCAGCTTGGTGGGACAGGGTTTCACTGAAGCTTTCTTT. Translated: CASSLVGQGFTEAFF. Combining the CDR3 with reference TRBV5-1 and TRBJ1-1 gives the whole variable domain KAGVTQTPRYLIKTRGQQVTLSCSPISGHRSVSWYQQTPGQGLQFLFEYFSETQRNKGNFPGRFSGRQFSNSRSEMNVSTLELGDSALYLCASSLVGQGFTEAFFGQGTRLTVV.

This clone was detected a few times. Different DNA sequences within this sample yield the same CDR3. The chain joins TRBV7-2 to TRBJ2-3; D call uncertain. Trimming pared 3 bases from V and 0 bases from J, leaving 1 base between. Per the germline V gene, CDR1 is SGHTA and CDR2 is FQGNSA. There are 12 residues in the CDR3. This CDR3 is CASSLSTDTQYF. DNA for the CDR3: TGTGCCAGCAGCTTGAGCACAGATACGCAGTATTTT.

The chain employs TRBV9 and TRBJ1-1, with D unclear. Germline lookup yields CDR1 SGDLS and CDR2 YYNGEE. Trimming took 4 bases from V and 1 from J, leaving 14 bases between them. CDR3 length: 15 amino acids. DNA for the CDR3: TGTGCCAGCAGCCCAATCGGACGGGGGAACACTGAAGCTTTCTTT. Translation gives CASSPIGRGNTEAFF.

About this clone itself: Other DNA sequences of this sample code for an identical CDR3. The genes are TRBV5-1 and TRBJ2-3; 7 nucleotides line up with TRBD2. Germline V lookup: CDR1 SGHRS, CDR2 YFSETQ. V was pared by 0 bases and J by 1 base, with 5 bases of the junction left unmatched. The CDR3 has 16 amino acids. CDR3 nucleotide sequence: TGCGCCAGCAGCTTGGAGGCGGGAGTCGGCACAGATACGCAGTATTTT. It codes for CASSLEAGVGTDTQYF. The whole variable domain, filled in from reference TRBV5-1 and TRBJ2-3, reads KAGVTQTPRYLIKTRGQQVTLSCSPISGHRSVSWYQQTPGQGLQFLFEYFSETQRNKGNFPGRFSGRQFSNSRSEMNVSTLELGDSALYLCASSLEAGVGTDTQYFGPGTRLTVL.

The chain carries TRBV14 and TRBJ1-2; 8 bases fit TRBD1. J lost 4 bases, V lost 3 bases, and 10 bases had no gene match. Per germline, CDR1 SGHDN and CDR2 FVKESK. This CDR3 spans 16 amino acids. In DNA form, the CDR3 reads TGTGCCAGCAGCCACCTAAGTCCGGGACAGGTCTATGGCTACACCTTC. Translation gives CASSHLSPGQVYGYTF.

As for this clone: One end of the junction varies from germline; a read error may be responsible. V gene TRBV27 combines with J gene TRBJ1-1; 7 nucleotides align to TRBD1. The CDR3 covers 16 residues. Germline loops: CDR1 MNHEY, CDR2 SMNVEV (reference sequence). CDR3 sequence reads: CASSLSGTAMNTEAFF. In nucleotides, the CDR3 is TGTGCCAGCAGTCTATCCGGGACAGCTATGAACACTGAAGCTTTCTTT.

The chain is built from TRBV11-2 and TRBJ2-2, with D tentatively TRBD1 (5 bases). The ends were cut back, 2 bases at V and 1 base at J, with 8 bases in the middle. The CDR3 spans 15 residues. The germline V gene has CDR1 SGHAT and CDR2 FQNNGV. This chain's CDR3 is CASSLFQGNTGELFF. The CDR3 DNA reads TGTGCCAGCAGCTTATTTCAGGGGAACACCGGGGAGCTGTTTTTT.

The chain has TRBV19 and TRBJ1-1, with TRBD1 as a possible D gene (5 bases). This CDR3 region has 15 residues. Germline lookup yields CDR1 LNHDA and CDR2 SQIVND (reference sequence). V shed 8 bases and J shed 5 bases, with 21 bases lying between them. CDR3 residues: CASSTRAAGGTEAFF. Here the CDR3 DNA reads TGTGCCAGTTCGACAAGGGCCGCCGGGGGGACTGAAGCTTTCTTT.

The chain employs TRBV11-3 and TRBJ2-1, with D possibly being TRBD2 (5 bases). The CDR3 contains 14 residues. The germline V and J ends were trimmed by 5 bases and 8 bases, with 16 bases remaining between them. From germline, CDR1 is SGHNT and CDR2 YENEEA. The CDR3 DNA reads as TGTGCCAGCAGCCTAGGCGGGCTATCCGATGAGCAGTTCTTC. Translating it yields CASSLGGLSDEQFF.

This chain connects TRBV5-1 to TRBJ2-7, with TRBD2 identical over 12 bases. Looked up from germline, CDR1 is SGHRS and CDR2 is YFSETQ. This CDR3 has 17 residues. V lost 2 bases to trimming and J lost 6 bases; unmatched junction nucleotides: 12. This CDR3 reads CASSFLPSGRAVSEQYF. The CDR3 DNA reads TGCGCCAGCAGCTTTCTCCCTAGCGGGAGGGCGGTCTCCGAGCAGTACTTC.

The chain uses TRBV28 and TRBJ2-7, with D possibly being TRBD2 (6 bases). The germline CDR1 and CDR2 sequences are MDHEN and SYDVKM. Trimming cost V 4 bases and J 6 bases, with 19 bases left between them. The CDR3 contains 15 residues. The CDR3 loop reads CASSSPGDGALEQYF. Written as DNA, the CDR3 is TGTGCCAGCAGTTCCCCGGGGGACGGGGCTCTCGAGCAGTACTTC.

The table lists this clone with a few counts. The chain employs TRBV6-1 and TRBJ1-1, with 8 bases matching TRBD1. Looked up from germline, CDR1 is MNHNS and CDR2 is SASEGT. V was pared by 2 bases and J by 7 bases, with 3 bases of the junction left unmatched. The CDR3 covers 13 residues. The CDR3: CASSEWTGIEAFF. As DNA, the CDR3 is TGTGCCAGCAGTGAATGGACAGGGATTGAAGCTTTCTTT.

The chain employs TRBV2 and TRBJ2-3; no definite D call. This CDR3 contains 13 residues. Germline CDR1 is SNHLY and CDR2 is FYNNEI. Deletions cut 8 bases from V and 1 base from J, with 10 bases between. In DNA, the CDR3 is TGTGCCAGCGGGCAGCCTGGCACAGATACGCAGTATTTT. Protein: CASGQPGTDTQYF.

Only one count was recorded for this clone. The chain uses TRBV2 and TRBJ2-7; D uncertain. V was clipped by 8 bases and J by 6 bases, with 8 bases between them. The V gene's germline CDR1 is SNHLY and CDR2 FYNNEI. The CDR3 has 10 residues. The CDR3 sequence is CASGQAEQYF. For the CDR3, the DNA is TGTGCCAGCGGGCAGGCCGAGCAGTACTTC. The whole variable domain, filled in from reference TRBV2 and TRBJ2-7, reads EPEVTQTPSHQVTQMGQEVILRCVPISNHLYFYWYRQILGQKVEFLVSFYNNEISEKSEIFDDQFSVERPDGSNFTLKIRSTKLEDSAMYFCASGQAEQYFGPGTRLTVT.

The V and J genes are TRBV5-1 and TRBJ2-1, with 8 positions matching TRBD1. Germline V gene data show CDR1 as SGHRS and CDR2 as YFSETQ. The CDR3 is 15 amino acids. Unmatched junction bases numbered 5, after V lost 0 bases and J lost 6 bases. The CDR3 DNA is TGCGCCAGCAGCTTGGGTCAGGGGGCGAGCAATGAGCAGTTCTTC. This encodes CASSLGQGASNEQFF. Together with reference TRBV5-1 and TRBJ2-1, the CDR3 gives the full variable domain: KAGVTQTPRYLIKTRGQQVTLSCSPISGHRSVSWYQQTPGQGLQFLFEYFSETQRNKGNFPGRFSGRQFSNSRSEMNVSTLELGDSALYLCASSLGQGASNEQFFGPGTRLTVL.

This clone was seen once. The rearrangement uses TRBV7-2 and TRBJ1-1, with D unresolved. The CDR3 totals 12 residues. CDR1 and CDR2 (germline): SGHTA, FQGNSA. Trimming took 1 base from V and 8 from J, leaving 8 bases between them. CDR3 in DNA: TGTGCCAGCAGCTTAGGGCGCAGGGAAGCTTTCTTT. Translation: CASSLGRREAFF.